This entry features one T cell receptor beta chain sequence. As yet, its antigen is unknown. The sample is drawn from a study of CD8 T cells in ankylosing spondylitis. Molecular-barcoded quantitative 5'-RACE produced these TCR beta libraries. Each CDR3 protein is one row after TCRdb ran MiXCR on the 5' RACE reads. Of around 340,000 distinct CDR3 sequences listed, roughly 15% were seen once; the top ten hold approximately 1.1%. General study points: Seemingly distinctive of ankylosing spondylitis blood was a TCR beta motif formed by eight highly homologous variants. Disease-linked clones were reportedly significantly enriched in matched ankylosing spondylitis synovial fluid.

This CDR3 region has 15 residues. V shed 0 bases, J shed 5 bases, and the junction held 7 bases outside the gene matches. Germline V gene data show CDR1 as SGDLS and CDR2 as YYNGEE. This sequence was found in a male donor with ankylosing spondylitis or in good health (not recorded which). The chain is built from TRBV9 and TRBJ1-1, with 7 nucleotides matching TRBD1. The sequencing sample was made of blood, either unsorted or a sorted T cell fraction (not recorded which). The DNA for the CDR3 is TGTGCCAGCAGCGTAGCATCACAGGGGAGAACTGAAGCTTTCTTT. It translates to CASSVASQGRTEAFF.